Listed below are T cell receptor beta chains from one sample, sequenced in a study of shared T cell receptors in the human thymus. Libraries were prepared by immunoSEQ multiplex PCR; TCRdb keeps only in-frame clonotypes and omits some of them. The repertoire holds approximately 580,000 clones, with approximately 80% as singletons. The same sample was also studied in work on human thymus T cells.

Sequencing was carried out using thymocytes. These receptors all come from a boy under two years old with a congenital heart defect. CDR3s include the opening cysteine and the closing phenylalanine or tryptophan. Each record gives: V gene, J gene, clone size, D gene, CDR3 DNA, CDR3 protein. A D gene is named only where the DNA matches it firmly. Some rows mark clone size as missing; the rest say once, few, many or name a class of expanded clone.

TRBV28	TRBJ1-2	few	-	TGTGCCAGCAGTTTTCCCAGGGAGGAGTATGGCTACACCTTC	CASSFPREEYGYTF
TRBV19	TRBJ2-7	few	-	TGTGCCAGTAGTTTCCGGGGCTCCTACGAGCAGTACTTC	CASSFRGSYEQYF
TRBV5-4	TRBJ1-5	few	-	TGTGCCAGCACTTCGGTCAGGGAGGAGGATCAGCCCCAGCATTTT	CASTSVREEDQPQHF
TRBV5-4	TRBJ2-7	-	-	TGTGCCAGCAGCTCAGGACGGGGGTCCTACGAGCAGTACTTC	CASSSGRGSYEQYF
TRBV14	TRBJ1-2	-	TRBD1	TGTGCCAGCAGCCCGACAGGGGGGGTCTATGGCTACACCTTC	CASSPTGGVYGYTF
TRBV4-1	TRBJ1-3	few	-	TGCGCCAGCAGCCAAGATTCCAGGGCCGCCTCTGGAAACACCATATATTTT	CASSQDSRAASGNTIYF
TRBV12-2	TRBJ2-7	few	-	TGTGCAAGTCGCCCTCTCCTCAGGGCTCCCTACGAGCAGTACTTC	CASRPLLRAPYEQYF
TRBV27	TRBJ2-1	-	TRBD1	TGTGCCAGCAGCACCTCTCGGACAGGTACCTACAATGAGCAGTTCTTC	CASSTSRTGTYNEQFF
TRBV6-6	TRBJ2-5	-	TRBD1	TGTGCCAGCAGAGAACAGGGACAGCAGTACTTC	CASREQGQQYF
TRBV4-1	TRBJ1-1	-	-	TGCGCCAGCAGCCAAGATCACAGGGAGACTGAAGCTTTCTTT	CASSQDHRETEAFF
TRBV19	TRBJ2-1	-	TRBD2	TGTGCCAGTAGTATATGGGCGGGAGGTCCCAACAATGAGCAGTTCTTC	CASSIWAGGPNNEQFF
TRBV11-2	TRBJ2-3	few	-	TGTGCCAGCAGCTCCCGACCCTGGTCGGGATCAGATACGCAGTATTTT	CASSSRPWSGSDTQYF